Sequencing of this TCR beta chain was carried out in a study of blood T cell repertoires in COVID-19. Sequenced by immunoSEQ multiplex PCR; TCRdb stores in-frame clones only, minus some. The sample has about 250,000 clones; about nine tenths are singletons. Germline V gene data show CDR1 as SGHTA and CDR2 as FQGNSA. This CDR3 has 12 amino acids. Trimming removed 3 bases from V and 7 bases from J, with 9 bases in between. This TCR was sampled from a woman aged 55-69 years who had recovered from COVID-19. The material sequenced was peripheral blood. This sequence joins TRBV7-2 and TRBJ1-2; no definite D call. The chain's CDR3 is CASSLYNRGYTF. The CDR3, as DNA: TGTGCCAGCAGCTTGTACAACCGTGGCTACACCTTC.